This entry lists 17 T cell receptor beta chains sequenced from one sample in a study of blood T cell repertoires in COVID-19 (dated by TCRdb to 2020 to 2021). Preparation of the library involved the immunoSEQ multiplex PCR assay. What TCRdb holds here is the immuneACCESS table cut down to in-frame rearrangements. Part of the clones is not present; checked against another copy, under half of the missing clones reflect an unresolved V gene, and the others are unexplained. This sample is represented by some 120,000 clones; over 75% of them were singletons. The ten most abundant clones make up roughly a quarter of the sample. The sample was peripheral blood. The receptors here all came from an elderly woman with acute or convalescent COVID-19.

The DNA for the CDR3 is TGTGCCAGCAGTGAGACCAGGGTTGTTCGCACAGATACGCAGTATTTT. This translates into CASSETRVVRTDTQYF. The chain links TRBV6-1 to TRBJ2-3; the D gene is possibly TRBD1 (5 bases). The CDR3 loop spans 16 amino acids. From germline, CDR1 is MNHNS and CDR2 SASEGT. V shed 3 bases and J shed 1 base, with 14 bases lying between them.

The chain uses TRBV12-5 and TRBJ1-3; no clear D gene. CDR1 is LGHNT and CDR2 is FRNRAP in the germline V gene. V was pared by 4 bases and J by 0 bases, with 7 bases between. This CDR3 comprises 14 residues. Here the CDR3 reads CASGWAGSGNTIYF. The CDR3 DNA is TGTGCTAGTGGTTGGGCCGGCTCTGGAAACACCATATATTTT.

This clone was observed a few times. V is TRBV9 and J is TRBJ1-1, with D maybe TRBD1 (5 bases). V dropped 0 bases and J dropped 5 bases, with 11 bases sitting between them. Looked up from germline, CDR1 is SGDLS and CDR2 is YYNGEE. The length of the CDR3 is 14 residues. CDR3 in amino acids: CASSVEGRDTEAFF. The CDR3 DNA follows: TGTGCCAGCAGCGTAGAGGGGCGCGATACTGAAGCTTTCTTT.

The chain has TRBV5-1 and TRBJ1-3; D is ambiguous. From germline, CDR1 is SGHRS and CDR2 YFSETQ. Deletions cut 0 bases from V and 4 bases from J, with 8 bases between. The CDR3 length is 14 residues. CDR3 amino acids: CASSLVAPGNTIYF. CDR3 DNA sequence: TGCGCCAGCAGCTTGGTCGCGCCAGGAAACACCATATATTTT. The whole variable domain, remainder taken from reference TRBV5-1 and TRBJ1-3, is KAGVTQTPRYLIKTRGQQVTLSCSPISGHRSVSWYQQTPGQGLQFLFEYFSETQRNKGNFPGRFSGRQFSNSRSEMNVSTLELGDSALYLCASSLVAPGNTIYFGEGSWLTVV.

The CDR3 nucleotides are TGTGCCAGCAGCTTATCCGAGTCGTCCGGGGAGCTGTTTTTT. This codes for CASSLSESSGELFF. The chain has TRBV7-9 and TRBJ2-2; no clear D gene. The CDR3 covers 14 residues. CDR1 and CDR2 from the germline V gene are SEHNR and FQNEAQ (reference sequence). Between the trimmed V and J ends, which lost 2 bases and 6 bases, there was a span of 10 bases.

This rearrangement joins TRBV7-2 to TRBJ1-1, with D possibly being TRBD1 (6 bases). V lost 5 bases, J lost 2 bases, and 12 bases lay in between. This CDR3 spans 14 amino acids. Germline values: CDR1 SGHTA, CDR2 FQGNSA. The CDR3 protein is CASSLTGFNTEAFF. The CDR3, as DNA: TGTGCCAGCAGCCTAACAGGGTTTAACACTGAAGCTTTCTTT.

V is TRBV19 and J is TRBJ1-1, with D perhaps matching TRBD1 (5 bases). The V end lost 3 bases, the J end lost 0 bases, and 23 bases lay between the germline ends. Germline loops: CDR1 LNHDA, CDR2 SQIVND (reference sequence). The CDR3 consists of 19 residues. As DNA, the CDR3 is TGTGCCAGTAGTATCGAGCGGGGCAGGGTTAGCTTAATGAACACTGAAGCTTTCTTT. Residues: CASSIERGRVSLMNTEAFF.

The chain is built from TRBV3-1 (or the pseudogene TRBV3-2) and TRBJ2-5; possibly TRBD2 for D (6 bases). The CDR3 spans 18 residues. Trimming cost V 3 bases and J 4 bases, with 24 bases left between them. CDR1 and CDR2 (germline): LGHDT, YNNKEL (reference sequence). CDR3 residues: CASSHPPGARGVGETQYF. The CDR3 DNA follows: TGTGCCAGCAGCCACCCCCCTGGGGCGCGGGGTGTGGGAGAGACCCAGTACTTC.

The CDR3 loop is CASSQLAATYNEQFF. The CDR3 DNA reads as TGCGCCAGCAGCCAGCTAGCGGCCACCTACAATGAGCAGTTCTTC. The V call is TRBV4-1, the J call TRBJ2-1, with TRBD2 matching over 7 bases. V lost 3 bases to trimming and J lost 2 bases; unmatched junction nucleotides: 4. The length of the CDR3 is 15 residues. Germline CDR1 and CDR2: MGHRA and YSYEKL.

In its sample, this clone was seen many times. The chain employs TRBV27 and TRBJ1-2; no firm D call. This CDR3 is 13 amino acids long. Germline V gives CDR1 MNHEY, CDR2 SMNVEV (reference sequence). Trimming removed 3 bases at V and 2 bases at J, with 7 bases between. The CDR3 is CASSLRQNYGYTF. Written as DNA, the CDR3 is TGTGCCAGCAGTTTGAGGCAGAACTATGGCTACACCTTC.

The V gene is TRBV2, the J gene TRBJ2-5, with TRBD2 identical over 8 bases. The trim removed 7 bases at V and 4 bases at J, leaving 14 bases unmatched. The CDR3 consists of 16 residues. Germline V gene sequence: CDR1 SNHLY, CDR2 FYNNEI. The CDR3 region is CASNTNGGASGETQYF. CDR3 DNA: TGTGCCAGCAACACTAACGGGGGGGCCTCAGGAGAGACCCAGTACTTC.

The V and J genes are TRBV15 and TRBJ1-5, with 7 bases that match TRBD1. V lost 4 bases and J lost 4; bases outside the gene matches: 7. Germline CDR1 reads LNHNV; CDR2 reads YYDKDF (reference sequence). This CDR3 has 15 residues. The CDR3 loop reads CATSKEGQFNQPQHF. CDR3 sequence (DNA): TGTGCCACCAGCAAAGAGGGACAGTTTAATCAGCCCCAGCATTTT.

The chain joins TRBV28 to TRBJ1-2; tentatively, D is TRBD1 (6 bases). The V gene lost 5 bases and the J gene lost 8 bases, with 21 bases spanning the gap. This CDR3 is 15 amino acids long. Germline V gene sequence: CDR1 MDHEN, CDR2 SYDVKM. CDR3 sequence (DNA): TGTGCCAGCAGTAAGTCGGGACACCAGGCAGGAGGCTACACCTTC. Translating gives CASSKSGHQAGGYTF.

The rearrangement joins TRBV7-3 to TRBJ1-2; 7 bases map to TRBD1. The germline gives CDR1 SGHTA, CDR2 FQGTGA. This CDR3 is 12 amino acids long. Trimming at V came to 4 bases and at J to 10 bases, leaving 6 bases not matched to a gene. DNA of the CDR3: TGTGCCAGCAGCTCCTGGACAGGCCCCTACACCTTC. The encoded protein is CASSSWTGPYTF.

This clone was observed a few times. V is TRBV4-1 and J is TRBJ2-4, with a weak D call TRBD2 (5 bases). Trimming left V 0 bases short and J 7 bases short, with 19 bases between. Germline-derived CDR1 and CDR2 are MGHRA and YSYEKL. There are 17 residues in the CDR3. CDR3 amino acids: CASSQDWARAGYNIQYF. The DNA for the CDR3 is TGCGCCAGCAGCCAAGATTGGGCGAGGGCGGGTTACAACATTCAGTACTTC.

The chain couples TRBV7-2 to TRBJ2-3; the D gene is possibly TRBD1 (5 bases). The CDR3 length is 14 residues. Per germline, CDR1 SGHTA and CDR2 FQGNSA. The germline V and J ends were trimmed by 2 bases and 5 bases, with 11 bases remaining between them. Written as DNA, the CDR3 is TGTGCCAGCAGCTTATCAGGGTCAGTAGATACGCAGTATTTT. This translates into CASSLSGSVDTQYF. The whole variable domain, filled in from reference TRBV7-2 and TRBJ2-3, reads GAGVSQSPSNKVTEKGKDVELRCDPISGHTALYWYRQSLGQGLEFLIYFQGNSAPDKSGLPSDRFSAERTGGSVSTLTIQRTQQEDSAVYLCASSLSGSVDTQYFGPGTRLTVL.

This clone was counted between two and nine times. The chain has TRBV11-2 and TRBJ1-1; tentative D call: TRBD1 (5 bases). This CDR3 spans 14 amino acids. V lost 2 bases and J lost 7, with 14 bases in between. Germline-derived CDR1 and CDR2 are SGHAT and FQNNGV. Here the CDR3 DNA reads TGTGCCAGCAGCTTATCCGAGGGGCGGGGTGAAGCTTTCTTT. Its translation: CASSLSEGRGEAFF.